This paragraph reports one T cell receptor (beta chain). TCRdb keeps only in-frame clones here, not all; method: immunoSEQ multiplex PCR. Counted here are about 230,000 clones, 80% to 90% occurring once; the ten biggest clones make up 5.7%. The germline gives CDR1 LNHDA, CDR2 SQIVND (reference sequence). This CDR3 is 14 amino acids long. The V and J ends lost 1 base and 7 bases respectively, with 11 bases between them. This sample is part of a study of blood T cell repertoires in COVID-19. The wider study: The origin of the acute and convalescent COVID-19 samples was the United States, Italy and Spain. The analysed material was cDNA or gDNA that came from T cells, B-cell-depleted T cells, or PBMCs.

The V gene is TRBV19, the J gene TRBJ2-4; tentatively, D is TRBD2 (6 bases). The source material was peripheral blood. This clonotype originated in a man older than 75 with acute or convalescent COVID-19. The CDR3, as DNA: TGTGCCAGTAGTATAGGTGGAAGCGGGAACATTCAGTACTTC. This encodes CASSIGGSGNIQYF.